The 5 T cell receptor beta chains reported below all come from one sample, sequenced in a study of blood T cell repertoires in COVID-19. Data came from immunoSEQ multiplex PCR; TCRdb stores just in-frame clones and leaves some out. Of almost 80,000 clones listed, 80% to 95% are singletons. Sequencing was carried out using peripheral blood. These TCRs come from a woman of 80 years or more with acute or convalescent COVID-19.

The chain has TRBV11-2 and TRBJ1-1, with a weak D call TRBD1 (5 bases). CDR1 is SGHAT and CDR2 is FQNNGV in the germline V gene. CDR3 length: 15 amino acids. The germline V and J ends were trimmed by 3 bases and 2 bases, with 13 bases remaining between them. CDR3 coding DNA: TGTGCCAGCAGCTTTGGGGCCGGGGGAAACACTGAAGCTTTCTTT. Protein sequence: CASSFGAGGNTEAFF.

In DNA, the CDR3 is TGTGCCAGCAGCCATAGCGCGGGACAGTCAGGCGGCTATGGCTACACCTTC. It yields the protein CASSHSAGQSGGYGYTF. V gene TRBV7-9 combines with J gene TRBJ1-2; 7 bases are a match to TRBD1. The V gene's germline CDR1 is SEHNR and CDR2 FQNEAQ (reference sequence). The junction had 16 bases not matched to a gene; V was cut back by 5 bases and J by 4 bases. The CDR3 sequence is 17 residues long. Full variable domain (remainder filled in from reference TRBV7-9 and TRBJ1-2): DTGVSQNPRHKITKRGQNVTFRCDPISEHNRLYWYRQTLGQGPEFLTYFQNEAQLEKSRLLSDRFSAERPKGSFSTLEIQRTEQGDSAMYLCASSHSAGQSGGYGYTFGSGTRLTVV.

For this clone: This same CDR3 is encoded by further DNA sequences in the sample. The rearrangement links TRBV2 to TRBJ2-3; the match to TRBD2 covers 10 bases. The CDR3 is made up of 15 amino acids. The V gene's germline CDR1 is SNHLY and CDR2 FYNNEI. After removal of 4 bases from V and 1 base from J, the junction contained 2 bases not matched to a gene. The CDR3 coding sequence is TGTGCCAGCAGTGCTGGGACTAGCGGCACAGATACGCAGTATTTT. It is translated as CASSAGTSGTDTQYF.

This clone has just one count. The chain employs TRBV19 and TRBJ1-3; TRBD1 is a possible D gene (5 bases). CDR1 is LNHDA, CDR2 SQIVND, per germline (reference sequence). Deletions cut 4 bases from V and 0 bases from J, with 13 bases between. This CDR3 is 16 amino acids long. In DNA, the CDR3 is TGTGCCAGTAGTACACAGGCGTCTGACTCTGGAAACACCATATATTTT. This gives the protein CASSTQASDSGNTIYF.

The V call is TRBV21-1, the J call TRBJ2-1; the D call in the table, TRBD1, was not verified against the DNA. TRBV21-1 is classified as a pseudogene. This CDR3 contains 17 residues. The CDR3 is CASSNAEYRIVRDEQFF. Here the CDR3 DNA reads TGTGCCAGCAGCAACGCCGAATACAGGATAGTTAGGGATGAGCAGTTCTTC.